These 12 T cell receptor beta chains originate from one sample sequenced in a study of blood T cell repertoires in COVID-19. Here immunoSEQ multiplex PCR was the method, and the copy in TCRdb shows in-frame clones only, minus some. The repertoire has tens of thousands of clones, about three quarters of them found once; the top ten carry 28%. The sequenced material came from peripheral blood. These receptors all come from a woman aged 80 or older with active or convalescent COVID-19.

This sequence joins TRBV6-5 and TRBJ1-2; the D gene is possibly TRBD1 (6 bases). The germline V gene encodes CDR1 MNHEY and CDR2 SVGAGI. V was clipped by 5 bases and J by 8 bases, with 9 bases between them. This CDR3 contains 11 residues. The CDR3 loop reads CASSNREGYTF. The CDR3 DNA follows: TGTGCCAGCAGTAACAGGGAAGGCTACACCTTC.

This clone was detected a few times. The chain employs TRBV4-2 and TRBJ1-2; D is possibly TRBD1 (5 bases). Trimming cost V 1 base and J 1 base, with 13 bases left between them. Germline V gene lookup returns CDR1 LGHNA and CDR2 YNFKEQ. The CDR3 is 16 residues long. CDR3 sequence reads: CASSQGGSQINYGYTF. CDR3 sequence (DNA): TGTGCCAGCAGCCAAGGGGGCAGTCAAATTAACTATGGCTACACCTTC.

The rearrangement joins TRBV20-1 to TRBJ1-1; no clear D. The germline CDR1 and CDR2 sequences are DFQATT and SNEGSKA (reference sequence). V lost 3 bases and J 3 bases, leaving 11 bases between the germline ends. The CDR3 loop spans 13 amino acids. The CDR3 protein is CSASDTGDTEAFF. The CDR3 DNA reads TGCAGTGCTAGTGACACCGGGGACACTGAAGCTTTCTTT.

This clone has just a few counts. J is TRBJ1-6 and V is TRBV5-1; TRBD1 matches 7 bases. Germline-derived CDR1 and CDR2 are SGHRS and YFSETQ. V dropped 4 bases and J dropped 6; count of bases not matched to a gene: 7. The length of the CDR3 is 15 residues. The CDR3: CASSAGTEPNSPLHF. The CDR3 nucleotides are TGCGCCAGCAGCGCCGGGACAGAACCTAATTCACCCCTCCACTTT.

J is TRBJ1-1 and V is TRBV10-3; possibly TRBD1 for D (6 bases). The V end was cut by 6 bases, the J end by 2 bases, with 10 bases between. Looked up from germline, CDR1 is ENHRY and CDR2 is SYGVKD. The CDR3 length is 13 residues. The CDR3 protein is CAIRRQENTEAFF. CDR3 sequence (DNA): TGTGCCATCAGAAGACAGGAAAACACTGAAGCTTTCTTT.

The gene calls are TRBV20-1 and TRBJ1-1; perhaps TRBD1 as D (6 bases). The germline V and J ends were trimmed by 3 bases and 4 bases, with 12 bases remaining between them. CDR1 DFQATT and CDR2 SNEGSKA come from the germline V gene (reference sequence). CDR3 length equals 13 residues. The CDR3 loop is CSASRQVGTEAFF. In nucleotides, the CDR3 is TGCAGTGCTAGTCGACAGGTTGGCACTGAAGCTTTCTTT.

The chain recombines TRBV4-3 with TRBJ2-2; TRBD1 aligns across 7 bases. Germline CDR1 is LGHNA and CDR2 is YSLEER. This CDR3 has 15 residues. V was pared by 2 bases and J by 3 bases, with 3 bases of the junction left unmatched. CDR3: CASSQTGVDTGELFF. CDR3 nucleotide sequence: TGCGCCAGCAGCCAAACAGGGGTGGACACCGGGGAGCTGTTTTTT.

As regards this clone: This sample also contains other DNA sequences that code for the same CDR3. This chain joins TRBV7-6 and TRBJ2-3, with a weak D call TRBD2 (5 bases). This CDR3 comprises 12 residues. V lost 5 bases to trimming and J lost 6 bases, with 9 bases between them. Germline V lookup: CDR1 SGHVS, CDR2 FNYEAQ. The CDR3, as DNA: TGTGCCAGCAGCCCGCCGGGGGATACGCAGTATTTT. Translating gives CASSPPGDTQYF.

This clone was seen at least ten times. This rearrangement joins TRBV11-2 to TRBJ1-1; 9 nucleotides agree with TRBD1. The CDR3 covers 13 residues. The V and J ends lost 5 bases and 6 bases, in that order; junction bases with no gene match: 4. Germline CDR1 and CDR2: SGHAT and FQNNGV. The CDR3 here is CASSPGTGSEAFF. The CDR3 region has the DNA TGTGCCAGCAGCCCCGGGACAGGGTCTGAAGCTTTCTTT.

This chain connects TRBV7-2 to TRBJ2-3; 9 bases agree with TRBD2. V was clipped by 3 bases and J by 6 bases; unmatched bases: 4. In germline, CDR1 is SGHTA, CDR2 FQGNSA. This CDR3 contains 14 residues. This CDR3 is CASSLGGGADTQYF. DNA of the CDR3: TGTGCCAGCAGCTTGGGCGGGGGGGCCGATACGCAGTATTTT.

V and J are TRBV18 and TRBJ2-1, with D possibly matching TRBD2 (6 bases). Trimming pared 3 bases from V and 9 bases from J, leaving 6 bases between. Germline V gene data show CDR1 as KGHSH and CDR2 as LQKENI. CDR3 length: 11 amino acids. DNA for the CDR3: TGTGCCAGCTCACCGGAGGGTGAGCAGTTCTTC. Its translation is CASSPEGEQFF.

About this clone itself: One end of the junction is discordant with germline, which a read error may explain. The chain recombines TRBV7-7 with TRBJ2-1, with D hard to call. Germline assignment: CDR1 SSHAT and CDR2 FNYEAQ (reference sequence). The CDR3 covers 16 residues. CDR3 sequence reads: CASSSTPAVGYNEQFF. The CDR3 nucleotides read TGTGCTAGCAGTTCGACTCCCGCAGTGGGCTACAATGAGCAGTTCTTC.